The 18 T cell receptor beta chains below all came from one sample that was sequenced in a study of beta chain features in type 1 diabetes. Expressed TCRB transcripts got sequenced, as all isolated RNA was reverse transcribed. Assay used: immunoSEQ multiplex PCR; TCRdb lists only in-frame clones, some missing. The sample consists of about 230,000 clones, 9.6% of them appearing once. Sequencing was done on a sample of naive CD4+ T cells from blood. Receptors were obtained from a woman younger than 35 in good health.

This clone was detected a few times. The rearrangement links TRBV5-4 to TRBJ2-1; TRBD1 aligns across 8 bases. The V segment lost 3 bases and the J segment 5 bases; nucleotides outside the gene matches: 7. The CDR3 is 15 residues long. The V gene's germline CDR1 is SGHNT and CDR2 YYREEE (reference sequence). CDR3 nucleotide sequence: TGTGCCAGCAGCTCCCCCCGGACAGGGCACAATGAGCAGTTCTTC. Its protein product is CASSSPRTGHNEQFF.

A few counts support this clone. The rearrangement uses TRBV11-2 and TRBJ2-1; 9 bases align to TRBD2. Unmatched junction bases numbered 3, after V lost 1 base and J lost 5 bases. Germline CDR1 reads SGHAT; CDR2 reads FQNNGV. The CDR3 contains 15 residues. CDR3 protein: CASSLGLAGNNEQFF. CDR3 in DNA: TGTGCCAGCAGCTTAGGGCTAGCGGGGAACAATGAGCAGTTCTTC.

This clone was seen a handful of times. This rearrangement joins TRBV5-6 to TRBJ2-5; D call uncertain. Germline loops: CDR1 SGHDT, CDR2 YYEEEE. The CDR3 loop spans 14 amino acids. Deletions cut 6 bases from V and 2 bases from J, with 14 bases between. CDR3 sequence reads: CASIILGQQETQYF. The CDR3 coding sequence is TGTGCCAGCATCATTCTTGGGCAGCAAGAGACCCAGTACTTC.

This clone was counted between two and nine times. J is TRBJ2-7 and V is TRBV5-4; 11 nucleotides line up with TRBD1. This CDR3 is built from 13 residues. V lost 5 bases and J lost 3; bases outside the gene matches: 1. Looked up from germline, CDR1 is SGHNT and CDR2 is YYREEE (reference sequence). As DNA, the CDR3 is TGTGCCAGCAGAGGGACAGGGGGCTACGAGCAGTACTTC. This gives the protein CASRGTGGYEQYF.

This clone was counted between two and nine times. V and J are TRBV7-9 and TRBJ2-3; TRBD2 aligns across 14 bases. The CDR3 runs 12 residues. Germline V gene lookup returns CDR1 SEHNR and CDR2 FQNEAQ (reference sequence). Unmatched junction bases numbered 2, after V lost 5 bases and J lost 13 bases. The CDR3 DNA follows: TGTGCCAGCAGCCCGACTAGCGGGGGGGAGTATTTT. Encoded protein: CASSPTSGGEYF.

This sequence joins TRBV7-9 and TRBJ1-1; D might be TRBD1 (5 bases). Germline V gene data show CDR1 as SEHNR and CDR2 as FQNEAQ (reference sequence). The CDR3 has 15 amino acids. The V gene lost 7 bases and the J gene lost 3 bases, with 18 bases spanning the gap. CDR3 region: CASIGTRVGHTEAFF. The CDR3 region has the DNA TGTGCCAGCATTGGTACCAGGGTCGGTCACACTGAAGCTTTCTTT.

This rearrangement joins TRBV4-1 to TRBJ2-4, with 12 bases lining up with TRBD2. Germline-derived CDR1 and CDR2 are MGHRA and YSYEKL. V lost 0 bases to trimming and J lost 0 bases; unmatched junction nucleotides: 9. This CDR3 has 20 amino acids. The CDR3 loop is CASSQDSASGRVIAKNIQYF. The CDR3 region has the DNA TGCGCCAGCAGCCAAGATTCGGCTAGCGGGAGGGTTATAGCCAAAAACATTCAGTACTTC.

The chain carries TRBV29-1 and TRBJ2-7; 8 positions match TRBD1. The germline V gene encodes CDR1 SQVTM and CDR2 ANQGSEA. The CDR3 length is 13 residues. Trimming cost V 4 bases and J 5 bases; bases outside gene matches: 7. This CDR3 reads CSVVRQGNHEQYF. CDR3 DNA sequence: TGCAGCGTTGTCAGACAGGGGAACCACGAGCAGTACTTC.

The CDR3 is CASSPGSYNEQFF. CDR3 bases: TGCGCCAGCAGCCCCGGGTCCTACAATGAGCAGTTCTTC. The V gene is TRBV5-1, the J gene TRBJ2-1; D ambiguous. The CDR3 totals 13 residues. The ends were cut back, 4 bases at V and 1 base at J, with 6 bases in the middle. Germline V gene lookup returns CDR1 SGHRS and CDR2 YFSETQ.

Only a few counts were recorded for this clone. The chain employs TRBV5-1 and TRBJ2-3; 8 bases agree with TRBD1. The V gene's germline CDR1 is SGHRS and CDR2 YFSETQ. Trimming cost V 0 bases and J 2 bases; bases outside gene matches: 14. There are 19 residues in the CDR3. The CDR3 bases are TGCGCCAGCAGCTTGGGGGACCGCAGGGGGCTTACCAACACAGATACGCAGTATTTT. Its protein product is CASSLGDRRGLTNTDTQYF.

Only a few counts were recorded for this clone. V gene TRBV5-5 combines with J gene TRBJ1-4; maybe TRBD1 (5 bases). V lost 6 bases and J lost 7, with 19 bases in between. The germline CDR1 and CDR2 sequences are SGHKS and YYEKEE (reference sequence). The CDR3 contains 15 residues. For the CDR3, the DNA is TGTGCCAGCACCGCGCGGGGGGTCTCGGGTGAAAAACTGTTTTTT. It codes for CASTARGVSGEKLFF. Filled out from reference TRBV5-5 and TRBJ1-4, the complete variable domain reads DAGVTQSPTHLIKTRGQQVTLRCSPISGHKSVSWYQQVLGQGPQFIFQYYEKEERGRGNFPDRFSARQFPNYSSELNVNALLLGDSALYLCASTARGVSGEKLFFGSGTQLSVL.

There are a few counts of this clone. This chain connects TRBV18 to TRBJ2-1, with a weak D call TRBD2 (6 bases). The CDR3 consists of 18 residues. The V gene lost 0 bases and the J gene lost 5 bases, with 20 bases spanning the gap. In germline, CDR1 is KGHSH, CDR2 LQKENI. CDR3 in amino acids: CASSPPFHGGTVNNEQFF. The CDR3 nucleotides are TGTGCCAGCTCACCACCGTTTCATGGCGGGACTGTAAACAATGAGCAGTTCTTC.

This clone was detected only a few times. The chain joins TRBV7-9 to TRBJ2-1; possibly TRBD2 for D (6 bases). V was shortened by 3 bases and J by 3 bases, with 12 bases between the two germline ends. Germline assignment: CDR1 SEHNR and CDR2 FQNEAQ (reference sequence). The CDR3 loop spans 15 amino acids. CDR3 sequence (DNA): TGTGCCAGCAGCTTGGACCGGGGGAACTACAATGAGCAGTTCTTC. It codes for CASSLDRGNYNEQFF.

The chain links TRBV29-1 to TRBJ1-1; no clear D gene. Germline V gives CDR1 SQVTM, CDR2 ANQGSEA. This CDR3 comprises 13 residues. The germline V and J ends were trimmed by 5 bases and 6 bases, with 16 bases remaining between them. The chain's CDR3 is CSVLGRAEAEAFF. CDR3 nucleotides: TGCAGCGTTCTCGGGCGGGCTGAGGCTGAAGCTTTCTTT.

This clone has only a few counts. The CDR3 protein is CASRKTGGADTQYF. The CDR3 nucleotides read TGTGCCAGCAGGAAGACAGGGGGCGCAGATACGCAGTATTTT. The V and J genes are TRBV6-1 and TRBJ2-3; 10 bases line up with TRBD1. The V gene's germline CDR1 is MNHNS and CDR2 SASEGT. V dropped 6 bases and J dropped 4; count of bases not matched to a gene: 4. This CDR3 has 14 amino acids.

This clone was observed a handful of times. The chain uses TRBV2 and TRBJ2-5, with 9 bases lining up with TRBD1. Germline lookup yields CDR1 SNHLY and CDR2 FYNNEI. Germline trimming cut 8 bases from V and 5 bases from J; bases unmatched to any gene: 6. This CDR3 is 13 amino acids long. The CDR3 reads CASEQGAQETQYF. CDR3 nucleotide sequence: TGTGCCAGCGAACAGGGGGCTCAGGAGACCCAGTACTTC.

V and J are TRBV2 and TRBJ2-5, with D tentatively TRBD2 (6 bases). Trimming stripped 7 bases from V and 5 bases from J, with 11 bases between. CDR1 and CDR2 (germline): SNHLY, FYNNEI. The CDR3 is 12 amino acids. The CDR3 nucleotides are TGTGCCAGCATCGGGAGTGGGGAGACCCAGTACTTC. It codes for CASIGSGETQYF.

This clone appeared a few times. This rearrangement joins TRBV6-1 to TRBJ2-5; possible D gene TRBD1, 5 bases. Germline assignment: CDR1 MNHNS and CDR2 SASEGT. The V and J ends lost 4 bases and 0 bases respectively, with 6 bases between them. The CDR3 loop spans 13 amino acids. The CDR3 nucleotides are TGTGCCAGCAGTGGGACATACCAAGAGACCCAGTACTTC. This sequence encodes CASSGTYQETQYF.